Here is one TCR beta chain with its context. Its antigen is currently unknown. Germline lookup yields CDR1 SGHAT and CDR2 FQNNGV. The CDR3 consists of 15 residues. V lost 1 base, J lost 2 bases, and 11 bases lay in between. The data are from a study of T cell responses to AZD1222 COVID-19 vaccine. Study outcomes and limitations: At 160-218 and 743-854, vaccine-associated CD4 TCRs were dominant, and they spanned spike. Spike-specific TCRs gained breadth and depth after people received two AZD1222 doses.

The method was immunoSEQ multiplex PCR; TCRdb's version includes in-frame clones alone and lacks a portion of them. The profile shows fewer than 95,000 clones, approximately 92% of them singletons. The receptor's source is an adult in good health. Specimen: peripheral blood, collected on day 0 of AZD1222 vaccination. The chain joins TRBV11-2 to TRBJ2-5, with D possibly being TRBD2 (5 bases). DNA of the CDR3: TGTGCCAGCAGCTTAGGAGAGGGTACTCAAGAGACCCAGTACTTC. Translating gives CASSLGEGTQETQYF.